A single sample gave rise to the 32 T cell receptor beta chains below, sequenced in a study of blood T cell repertoires in COVID-19. Sequenced by immunoSEQ multiplex PCR; TCRdb stores in-frame clones only, minus some. The table shows about 280,000 clones, with roughly nine tenths occurring only once. The sample consisted of PBMCs or T cells enriched from blood (not recorded which). The receptors derive from a middle-aged woman who had recovered from COVID-19.

The chain links TRBV6-6 to TRBJ1-6; the D is unclear. The germline CDR1 and CDR2 sequences are MNHNY and SVGAGI (reference sequence). The CDR3 extends over 14 amino acids. Trimming stripped 2 bases from V and 6 bases from J, with 8 bases between. The DNA for the CDR3 is TGTGCCAGCAGTTACGAAGAGCTTAATTCACCCCTCCACTTT. Encoded protein: CASSYEELNSPLHF.

The chain joins TRBV19 to TRBJ2-5; TRBD2 matches 8 bases. The J segment lost 3 bases and the V segment lost 4 bases, leaving 4 bases of the junction unmatched. Germline CDR1 and CDR2: LNHDA and SQIVND (reference sequence). There are 14 residues in the CDR3. The DNA of the CDR3 is TGTGCCAGTAGTAGACGGGAGGGCGAAGAGACCCAGTACTTC. This gives the protein CASSRREGEETQYF.

CDR3 residues: CASRTLAGHTGELFF. CDR3 in DNA: TGTGCCAGCAGAACCCTAGCGGGACACACCGGGGAGCTGTTTTTT. The V gene is TRBV27, the J gene TRBJ2-2, with 9 bases lining up with TRBD2. J lost 3 bases, V lost 6 bases, and 5 bases had no gene match. The CDR3 is 15 amino acids. Germline assignment: CDR1 MNHEY and CDR2 SMNVEV (reference sequence).

The chain carries TRBV28 and TRBJ2-6; maybe TRBD2 (6 bases). V was trimmed by 6 bases and J by 0 bases, leaving 12 bases between them. CDR1 MDHEN and CDR2 SYDVKM come from the germline V gene. CDR3 length equals 16 residues. The CDR3 protein is CASSQGGHSGANVLTF. In DNA, the CDR3 is TGTGCCAGCAGCCAGGGAGGTCACTCTGGGGCCAACGTCCTGACTTTC.

The rearrangement joins TRBV7-3 to TRBJ2-5; 7 bases agree with TRBD2. The V gene's germline CDR1 is SGHTA and CDR2 FQGTGA. This CDR3 comprises 16 residues. After removal of 0 bases from V and 5 bases from J, the junction contained 9 bases not matched to a gene. The CDR3 is CASSLTPRGVRETQYF. The CDR3 nucleotides are TGTGCCAGCAGCTTAACCCCTCGGGGGGTCAGGGAGACCCAGTACTTC. The variable domain in full, completed from reference TRBV7-3 and TRBJ2-5, reads GAGVSQTPSNKVTEKGKYVELRCDPISGHTALYWYRQSLGQGPEFLIYFQGTGAADDSGLPNDRFFAVRPEGSVSTLKIQRTERGDSAVYLCASSLTPRGVRETQYFGPGTRLLVL.

The gene calls are TRBV28 and TRBJ2-1; the match to TRBD1 covers 10 bases. V shed 5 bases and J 6 bases; nucleotides not matched to a gene: 7. The CDR3 has 15 residues. Germline-derived CDR1 and CDR2 are MDHEN and SYDVKM. CDR3 in DNA: TGTGCCAGCAGTCTACTCGGGACAGGGGCCAATGAGCAGTTCTTC. Amino acid sequence: CASSLLGTGANEQFF. Drawing the rest from reference TRBV28 and TRBJ2-1, the complete variable domain is DVKVTQSSRYLVKRTGEKVFLECVQDMDHENMFWYRQDPGLGLRLIYFSYDVKMKEKGDIPEGYSVSREKKERFSLILESASTNQTSMYLCASSLLGTGANEQFFGPGTRLTVL.

The chain employs TRBV3-1 (or the pseudogene TRBV3-2) and TRBJ2-5; the match to TRBD2 covers 11 bases. The length of the CDR3 is 15 residues. The V gene's germline CDR1 is LGHDT and CDR2 YNNKEL (reference sequence). Germline trimming cut 4 bases from V and 2 bases from J; bases unmatched to any gene: 3. DNA of the CDR3: TGTGCCAGCAGCCTCCGACTAGCGGGGCAAGAGACCCAGTACTTC. As protein: CASSLRLAGQETQYF.

The chain recombines TRBV6-5 with TRBJ2-7, with 12 bases aligning to TRBD1. The CDR3 is 15 residues long. The germline CDR1 and CDR2 sequences are MNHEY and SVGAGI. The V gene end was trimmed by 6 bases and the J gene end by 4 bases; junction bases not matched to a gene: 7. The CDR3 coding sequence is TGTGCCAGCAGCGGGACAGGGGGCGGTAAGTACGAGCAGTACTTC. Its translation: CASSGTGGGKYEQYF.

The genes are TRBV19 and TRBJ1-5; D perhaps matches TRBD1 (5 bases). Germline V lookup: CDR1 LNHDA, CDR2 SQIVND (reference sequence). V lost 10 bases and J 3 bases, leaving 19 bases between the germline ends. The CDR3 length is 15 residues. The CDR3 spells CATQSGGANNQPQHF. The CDR3 bases are TGTGCCACCCAATCGGGAGGGGCGAACAATCAGCCCCAGCATTTT.

This rearrangement joins TRBV7-9 to TRBJ1-6, with D unresolved. CDR3 length: 12 residues. V dropped 3 bases and J dropped 7 bases, with 4 bases sitting between them. In germline, CDR1 is SEHNR, CDR2 FQNEAQ (reference sequence). The CDR3 bases are TGTGCCAGCAGCTTCGGGAATTCACCCCTCCACTTT. Protein: CASSFGNSPLHF. The entire variable domain, with the rest obtained from reference TRBV7-9 and TRBJ1-6, is as follows: DTGVSQNPRHKITKRGQNVTFRCDPISEHNRLYWYRQTLGQGPEFLTYFQNEAQLEKSRLLSDRFSAERPKGSFSTLEIQRTEQGDSAMYLCASSFGNSPLHFGNGTRLTVT.

CDR3 bases: TGTGCCACCAGTGATTTAGGTGGCTGGGCCACCGGGGAGCTGTTTTTT. It translates to CATSDLGGWATGELFF. The chain employs TRBV24-1 and TRBJ2-2; D remains unclear. Germline loops: CDR1 KGHDR, CDR2 SFDVKD. The CDR3 extends over 16 amino acids. Trimming removed 1 base at V and 4 bases at J, with 12 bases between.

V and J are TRBV2 and TRBJ1-2; D possibly corresponds to TRBD1 (5 bases). With 0 bases removed from V and 8 bases from J, the gap between germline ends came to 19 bases. The CDR3 is made up of 16 amino acids. The V gene's germline CDR1 is SNHLY and CDR2 FYNNEI. The CDR3 region has the DNA TGTGCCAGCAGTGAAGCGGGACTGGGAGGGCTTAACGGCTACACCTTC. Protein sequence: CASSEAGLGGLNGYTF.

The V gene is TRBV27, the J gene TRBJ2-4, with TRBD1 identical over 7 bases. V dropped 3 bases and J dropped 8; count of bases not matched to a gene: 10. The CDR3 extends over 15 amino acids. Germline CDR1 is MNHEY and CDR2 is SMNVEV (reference sequence). CDR3 nucleotide sequence: TGTGCCAGCAGTTTCTTGGGACAGCCCCGGGACATTCAGTACTTC. Translated, it gives CASSFLGQPRDIQYF.

The chain links TRBV18 to TRBJ2-5, with D possibly being TRBD1 (5 bases). Trimming stripped 1 base from V and 5 bases from J, with 11 bases between. This CDR3 is 14 amino acids long. Germline V gene lookup returns CDR1 KGHSH and CDR2 LQKENI. The CDR3 sequence: CASSPRKGAETQYF. The CDR3 bases are TGTGCCAGCTCACCACGTAAAGGGGCTGAGACCCAGTACTTC.

This clone was seen only a few times. The chain combines TRBV18 with TRBJ1-4, with D tentatively TRBD1 (6 bases). V dropped 0 bases and J dropped 7 bases, with 12 bases sitting between them. There are 15 residues in the CDR3. Germline V gene sequence: CDR1 KGHSH, CDR2 LQKENI. The DNA of the CDR3 is TGTGCCAGCTCACCACCGGCCAGGGACACTGAAAAACTGTTTTTT. This codes for CASSPPARDTEKLFF.

The rearrangement links TRBV19 to TRBJ1-5, with D maybe TRBD1 (6 bases). Trimming removed 5 bases at V and 3 bases at J, with 17 bases between. The CDR3 sequence is 16 residues long. The germline CDR1 and CDR2 sequences are LNHDA and SQIVND (reference sequence). Written as DNA, the CDR3 is TGTGCCAGTAGTCTACCCTCGGGACACCTCAATCAGCCCCAGCATTTT. As protein: CASSLPSGHLNQPQHF. The entire variable domain, with the rest obtained from reference TRBV19 and TRBJ1-5, is as follows: DGGITQSPKYLFRKEGQNVTLSCEQNLNHDAMYWYRQDPGQGLRLIYYSQIVNDFQKGDIAEGYSVSREKKESFPLTVTSAQKNPTAFYLCASSLPSGHLNQPQHFGDGTRLSIL.

This sequence joins TRBV18 and TRBJ1-6; TRBD1 matches 7 bases. This CDR3 comprises 14 residues. Unmatched junction bases numbered 4, after V lost 4 bases and J lost 7 bases. The V gene's germline CDR1 is KGHSH and CDR2 LQKENI. This CDR3 is CASSLDRANSPLHF. In nucleotides, the CDR3 is TGTGCCAGCTCACTCGACAGGGCCAATTCACCCCTCCACTTT. The complete variable domain, with remaining parts taken from reference TRBV18 and TRBJ1-6, reads NAGVMQNPRHLVRRRGQEARLRCSPMKGHSHVYWYRQLPEEGLKFMVYLQKENIIDESGMPKERFSAEFPKEGPSILRIQQVVRGDSAAYFCASSLDRANSPLHFGNGTRLTVT.

J is TRBJ2-2 and V is TRBV5-6, with 7 bases matching TRBD2. Germline V lookup: CDR1 SGHDT, CDR2 YYEEEE. This CDR3 region has 14 residues. After removal of 4 bases from V and 6 bases from J, the junction contained 6 bases not matched to a gene. The CDR3 loop reads CASSPGGLPGELFF. As DNA, the CDR3 is TGTGCCAGCAGCCCGGGGGGACTCCCCGGGGAGCTGTTTTTT.

The rearrangement joins TRBV19 to TRBJ1-1; no firm D call. Germline CDR1 and CDR2: LNHDA and SQIVND (reference sequence). Between the trimmed V and J ends, which lost 10 bases and 1 base, there was a span of 10 bases. The CDR3 has 12 residues. The CDR3 DNA is TGTGCCACCCAACTCCCGAACACTGAAGCTTTCTTT. Encoded protein: CATQLPNTEAFF.

The chain couples TRBV7-2 to TRBJ2-1; D is possibly TRBD2 (6 bases). The CDR3 runs to 14 residues. Germline-derived CDR1 and CDR2 are SGHTA and FQGNSA. V was cut by 1 base and J by 8 bases, with 12 bases left in between. The CDR3 DNA reads as TGTGCCAGCAGCTTAGGACTAGGGGTTGATGAGCAGTTCTTC. It translates to CASSLGLGVDEQFF. Using reference TRBV7-2 and TRBJ2-1 for the parts outside the CDR3, the full variable domain is GAGVSQSPSNKVTEKGKDVELRCDPISGHTALYWYRQSLGQGLEFLIYFQGNSAPDKSGLPSDRFSAERTGGSVSTLTIQRTQQEDSAVYLCASSLGLGVDEQFFGPGTRLTVL.

The chain links TRBV6-5 to TRBJ2-7; D remains ambiguous. The CDR3 has 12 amino acids. From germline, CDR1 is MNHEY and CDR2 SVGAGI. V lost 4 bases and J lost 3, with 7 bases in between. DNA for the CDR3: TGTGCCAGCAGTTTTTCTCTCTACGAGCAGTACTTC. This codes for CASSFSLYEQYF.

The V and J genes are TRBV28 and TRBJ1-5, with D unclear. V was shortened by 9 bases and J by 4 bases, with 13 bases between the two germline ends. This CDR3 contains 13 residues. Germline V gene data show CDR1 as MDHEN and CDR2 as SYDVKM. The CDR3 protein is CASNPRRNQPQHF. The CDR3 DNA follows: TGTGCCAGTAACCCCCGGAGGAATCAGCCCCAGCATTTT.

This clone has just one count. The chain couples TRBV7-8 to TRBJ2-3; no firm D call. Trimming cost V 4 bases and J 2 bases, with 4 bases left between them. Germline CDR1 and CDR2: SGHVS and FQNEAQ. This CDR3 contains 12 residues. The CDR3 DNA reads TGTGCCAGCAGCTCCCACACAGATACGCAGTATTTT. Translated, it gives CASSSHTDTQYF.

This clone was detected only a few times. V and J are TRBV3-1 (or the pseudogene TRBV3-2) and TRBJ2-7, with D possibly being TRBD2 (5 bases). With 4 bases removed from V and 2 bases from J, the gap between germline ends came to 9 bases. The CDR3 has 13 amino acids. Germline loops: CDR1 LGHDT, CDR2 YNNKEL (reference sequence). The chain's CDR3 is CASSPGVAYEQYF. In DNA, the CDR3 is TGTGCCAGCAGCCCCGGGGTGGCCTACGAGCAGTACTTC.

J is TRBJ2-1 and V is TRBV4-3; 7 bases are a match to TRBD2. Trimming took 1 base from V and 3 from J; bases not matched to a gene: 9. Germline lookup yields CDR1 LGHNA and CDR2 YSLEER. The length of the CDR3 is 17 residues. The CDR3 sequence: CASSQALAGANYNEQFF. The CDR3 bases are TGCGCCAGCAGCCAAGCACTGGCGGGAGCTAACTACAATGAGCAGTTCTTC.

The genes are TRBV3-1 (or the pseudogene TRBV3-2) and TRBJ1-1; 7 nucleotides line up with TRBD1. The germline gives CDR1 LGHDT, CDR2 YNNKEL (reference sequence). V was clipped by 7 bases and J by 2 bases; unmatched bases: 4. The CDR3 is 13 residues long. The DNA for the CDR3 is TGTGCCAGCAAGGAGGGGGCAAACACTGAAGCTTTCTTT. It yields the protein CASKEGANTEAFF.

This clone turned up a few times. CDR3 nucleotides: TGTGCCAGTCGGGACACAGGGCTTTACGGCAATCAGCCCCAGCATTTT. It specifies CASRDTGLYGNQPQHF. The chain joins TRBV19 to TRBJ1-5; possible D gene TRBD1, 6 bases. Per germline, CDR1 LNHDA and CDR2 SQIVND (reference sequence). The V end was cut by 8 bases, the J end by 2 bases, with 19 bases between. The CDR3 extends over 16 amino acids. The full variable domain, completed using reference TRBV19 and TRBJ1-5, is DGGITQSPKYLFRKEGQNVTLSCEQNLNHDAMYWYRQDPGQGLRLIYYSQIVNDFQKGDIAEGYSVSREKKESFPLTVTSAQKNPTAFYLCASRDTGLYGNQPQHFGDGTRLSIL.

The V gene is TRBV5-1, the J gene TRBJ1-6; 8 positions agree with TRBD1. Germline CDR1 SGHRS, CDR2 YFSETQ. CDR3 length: 16 residues. Trimming removed 0 bases from V and 7 bases from J; junction bases left unmatched: 6. This CDR3 reads CASSLGTGTGNSPLHF. The CDR3 bases are TGCGCCAGCAGCTTGGGGACCGGGACAGGCAATTCACCCCTCCACTTT.

This clone was observed a handful of times. This chain uses TRBV19 with TRBJ2-7; TRBD2 might be the D (6 bases). CDR1 LNHDA and CDR2 SQIVND come from the germline V gene (reference sequence). The CDR3 spans 14 residues. V lost 4 bases and J 6 bases, leaving 16 bases between the germline ends. The CDR3 reads CASSRSGTGGEQYF. The CDR3 bases are TGTGCCAGTAGTAGGTCGGGGACCGGGGGCGAGCAGTACTTC.

The chain is built from TRBV11-3 and TRBJ2-2, with D tentatively TRBD2 (6 bases). The CDR3 has 16 residues. Germline loops: CDR1 SGHNT, CDR2 YENEEA. Trimming took 1 base from V and 3 from J, leaving 12 bases between them. CDR3 sequence reads: CASSLAQRRDTGELFF. In DNA, the CDR3 is TGTGCCAGCAGCTTAGCACAACGGAGGGACACCGGGGAGCTGTTTTTT. The entire variable domain, with the rest obtained from reference TRBV11-3 and TRBJ2-2, is as follows: EAGVVQSPRYKIIEKKQPVAFWCNPISGHNTLYWYLQNLGQGPELLIRYENEEAVDDSQLPKDRFSAERLKGVDSTLKIQPAELGDSAVYLCASSLAQRRDTGELFFGEGSRLTVL.

The V and J genes are TRBV5-1 and TRBJ2-2, with 8 nucleotides matching TRBD2. CDR1 is SGHRS and CDR2 is YFSETQ in the germline V gene. J was trimmed by 6 bases and V by 4 bases; bases with no gene match: 5. The CDR3 is made up of 14 amino acids. CDR3 in amino acids: CASSVAGNPGELFF. CDR3 nucleotides: TGCGCCAGCAGCGTAGCGGGAAACCCCGGGGAGCTGTTTTTT.

This clone was seen at least ten times. The V call is TRBV28, the J call TRBJ2-5; 9 bases line up with TRBD2. V was pared by 2 bases and J by 2 bases, with 9 bases of the junction left unmatched. Looked up from germline, CDR1 is MDHEN and CDR2 is SYDVKM. The CDR3 spans 17 residues. The CDR3 DNA sequence: TGTGCCAGCAGTTTAGTTAGCGGGAGTAGGGGACAAGAGACCCAGTACTTC. It codes for CASSLVSGSRGQETQYF.